Following are 2 T cell receptor beta chains from one sample sequenced in a study of T cell responses to AZD1222 COVID-19 vaccine. Profiled with immunoSEQ multiplex PCR; TCRdb holds only in-frame clones, not every one. The repertoire consists of just under 150,000 clones, with roughly 89% occurring once and the leading ten covering roughly 1.7%. Sequencing was performed on peripheral blood, taken 28 days after the second AZD1222 dose. Source of these receptors: an adult who received the AZD1222 COVID-19 vaccine.

The chain joins TRBV14 to TRBJ1-3; possibly TRBD1 for D (5 bases). Per germline, CDR1 SGHDN and CDR2 FVKESK. This CDR3 comprises 19 residues. Deletions cut 1 base from V and 0 bases from J, with 19 bases between. The DNA of the CDR3 is TGTGCCAGCAGCCAAGGCTGGGGCGCCCAAGCTGTCTCTGGAAACACCATATATTTT. It yields the protein CASSQGWGAQAVSGNTIYF.

This chain uses TRBV4-3 with TRBJ2-2, with 12 bases lining up with TRBD1. The CDR3 runs to 17 residues. Germline-derived CDR1 and CDR2 are LGHNA and YSLEER. Trimming removed 1 base from V and 4 bases from J; junction bases left unmatched: 4. The CDR3 DNA reads as TGCGCCAGCAGCCAAGGGGGGGACAGGGGGCGCACCGGGGAGCTGTTTTTT. This translates into CASSQGGDRGRTGELFF.